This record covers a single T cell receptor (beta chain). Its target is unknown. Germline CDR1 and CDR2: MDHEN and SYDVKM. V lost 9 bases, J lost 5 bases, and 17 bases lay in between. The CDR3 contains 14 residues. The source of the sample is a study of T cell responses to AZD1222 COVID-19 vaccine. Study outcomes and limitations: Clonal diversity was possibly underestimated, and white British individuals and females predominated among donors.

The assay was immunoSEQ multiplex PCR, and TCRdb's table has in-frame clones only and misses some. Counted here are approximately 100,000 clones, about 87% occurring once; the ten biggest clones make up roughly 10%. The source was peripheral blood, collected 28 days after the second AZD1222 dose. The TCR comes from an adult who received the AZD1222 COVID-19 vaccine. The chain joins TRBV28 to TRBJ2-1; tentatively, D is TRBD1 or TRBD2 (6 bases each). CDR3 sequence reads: CASLGGLANNEQFF. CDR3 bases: TGTGCCAGTTTAGGGGGGCTAGCGAACAATGAGCAGTTCTTC.